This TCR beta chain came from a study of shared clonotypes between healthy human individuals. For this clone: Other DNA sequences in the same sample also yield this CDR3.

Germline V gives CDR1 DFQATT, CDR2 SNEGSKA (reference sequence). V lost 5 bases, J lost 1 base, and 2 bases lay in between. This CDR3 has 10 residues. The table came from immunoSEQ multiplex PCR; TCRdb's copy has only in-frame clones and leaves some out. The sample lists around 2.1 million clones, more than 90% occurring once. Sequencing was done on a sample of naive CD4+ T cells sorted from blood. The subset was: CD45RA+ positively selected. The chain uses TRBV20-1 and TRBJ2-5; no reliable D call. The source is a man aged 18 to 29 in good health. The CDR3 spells CSAFQETQYF. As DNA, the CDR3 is TGCAGTGCTTTCCAAGAGACCCAGTACTTC.